This T cell receptor (beta chain) was sequenced during a study of glioma-infiltrating T cells after dendritic cell vaccination. Study at large: Dendritic cell vaccination trial patients had either newly diagnosed or recurrent glioblastoma. Study-wide findings and caveats: The cohort had few patients with full blood and tumor sets. No direct clonality-survival link was found; a diverse polyclonal response may matter. Higher pretreatment TIL content predicted longer progression-free time and survival.

A word on this clone: Antigen specificity is unknown.

Trimming pared 3 bases from V and 1 base from J, leaving 13 bases between. The CDR3 length is 16 residues. Germline V gene lookup returns CDR1 SGHVS and CDR2 FQNEAQ. Only in-frame clones appear in the TCRdb table, and some are missing; sequencing was by immunoSEQ multiplex PCR. The repertoire holds roughly 100,000 clones, roughly 76% seen once, with 12% in the top ten. The sequences come from blood, collected before dendritic cell vaccination. This rearrangement joins TRBV7-8 to TRBJ2-4; TRBD1 is a possible D gene (5 bases). This sequence originates from a human donor with glioblastoma. For the CDR3, the DNA is TGTGCCAGCAGCTTTGACAGCCTTTCTGCCAAAAACATTCAGTACTTC. Residues: CASSFDSLSAKNIQYF.